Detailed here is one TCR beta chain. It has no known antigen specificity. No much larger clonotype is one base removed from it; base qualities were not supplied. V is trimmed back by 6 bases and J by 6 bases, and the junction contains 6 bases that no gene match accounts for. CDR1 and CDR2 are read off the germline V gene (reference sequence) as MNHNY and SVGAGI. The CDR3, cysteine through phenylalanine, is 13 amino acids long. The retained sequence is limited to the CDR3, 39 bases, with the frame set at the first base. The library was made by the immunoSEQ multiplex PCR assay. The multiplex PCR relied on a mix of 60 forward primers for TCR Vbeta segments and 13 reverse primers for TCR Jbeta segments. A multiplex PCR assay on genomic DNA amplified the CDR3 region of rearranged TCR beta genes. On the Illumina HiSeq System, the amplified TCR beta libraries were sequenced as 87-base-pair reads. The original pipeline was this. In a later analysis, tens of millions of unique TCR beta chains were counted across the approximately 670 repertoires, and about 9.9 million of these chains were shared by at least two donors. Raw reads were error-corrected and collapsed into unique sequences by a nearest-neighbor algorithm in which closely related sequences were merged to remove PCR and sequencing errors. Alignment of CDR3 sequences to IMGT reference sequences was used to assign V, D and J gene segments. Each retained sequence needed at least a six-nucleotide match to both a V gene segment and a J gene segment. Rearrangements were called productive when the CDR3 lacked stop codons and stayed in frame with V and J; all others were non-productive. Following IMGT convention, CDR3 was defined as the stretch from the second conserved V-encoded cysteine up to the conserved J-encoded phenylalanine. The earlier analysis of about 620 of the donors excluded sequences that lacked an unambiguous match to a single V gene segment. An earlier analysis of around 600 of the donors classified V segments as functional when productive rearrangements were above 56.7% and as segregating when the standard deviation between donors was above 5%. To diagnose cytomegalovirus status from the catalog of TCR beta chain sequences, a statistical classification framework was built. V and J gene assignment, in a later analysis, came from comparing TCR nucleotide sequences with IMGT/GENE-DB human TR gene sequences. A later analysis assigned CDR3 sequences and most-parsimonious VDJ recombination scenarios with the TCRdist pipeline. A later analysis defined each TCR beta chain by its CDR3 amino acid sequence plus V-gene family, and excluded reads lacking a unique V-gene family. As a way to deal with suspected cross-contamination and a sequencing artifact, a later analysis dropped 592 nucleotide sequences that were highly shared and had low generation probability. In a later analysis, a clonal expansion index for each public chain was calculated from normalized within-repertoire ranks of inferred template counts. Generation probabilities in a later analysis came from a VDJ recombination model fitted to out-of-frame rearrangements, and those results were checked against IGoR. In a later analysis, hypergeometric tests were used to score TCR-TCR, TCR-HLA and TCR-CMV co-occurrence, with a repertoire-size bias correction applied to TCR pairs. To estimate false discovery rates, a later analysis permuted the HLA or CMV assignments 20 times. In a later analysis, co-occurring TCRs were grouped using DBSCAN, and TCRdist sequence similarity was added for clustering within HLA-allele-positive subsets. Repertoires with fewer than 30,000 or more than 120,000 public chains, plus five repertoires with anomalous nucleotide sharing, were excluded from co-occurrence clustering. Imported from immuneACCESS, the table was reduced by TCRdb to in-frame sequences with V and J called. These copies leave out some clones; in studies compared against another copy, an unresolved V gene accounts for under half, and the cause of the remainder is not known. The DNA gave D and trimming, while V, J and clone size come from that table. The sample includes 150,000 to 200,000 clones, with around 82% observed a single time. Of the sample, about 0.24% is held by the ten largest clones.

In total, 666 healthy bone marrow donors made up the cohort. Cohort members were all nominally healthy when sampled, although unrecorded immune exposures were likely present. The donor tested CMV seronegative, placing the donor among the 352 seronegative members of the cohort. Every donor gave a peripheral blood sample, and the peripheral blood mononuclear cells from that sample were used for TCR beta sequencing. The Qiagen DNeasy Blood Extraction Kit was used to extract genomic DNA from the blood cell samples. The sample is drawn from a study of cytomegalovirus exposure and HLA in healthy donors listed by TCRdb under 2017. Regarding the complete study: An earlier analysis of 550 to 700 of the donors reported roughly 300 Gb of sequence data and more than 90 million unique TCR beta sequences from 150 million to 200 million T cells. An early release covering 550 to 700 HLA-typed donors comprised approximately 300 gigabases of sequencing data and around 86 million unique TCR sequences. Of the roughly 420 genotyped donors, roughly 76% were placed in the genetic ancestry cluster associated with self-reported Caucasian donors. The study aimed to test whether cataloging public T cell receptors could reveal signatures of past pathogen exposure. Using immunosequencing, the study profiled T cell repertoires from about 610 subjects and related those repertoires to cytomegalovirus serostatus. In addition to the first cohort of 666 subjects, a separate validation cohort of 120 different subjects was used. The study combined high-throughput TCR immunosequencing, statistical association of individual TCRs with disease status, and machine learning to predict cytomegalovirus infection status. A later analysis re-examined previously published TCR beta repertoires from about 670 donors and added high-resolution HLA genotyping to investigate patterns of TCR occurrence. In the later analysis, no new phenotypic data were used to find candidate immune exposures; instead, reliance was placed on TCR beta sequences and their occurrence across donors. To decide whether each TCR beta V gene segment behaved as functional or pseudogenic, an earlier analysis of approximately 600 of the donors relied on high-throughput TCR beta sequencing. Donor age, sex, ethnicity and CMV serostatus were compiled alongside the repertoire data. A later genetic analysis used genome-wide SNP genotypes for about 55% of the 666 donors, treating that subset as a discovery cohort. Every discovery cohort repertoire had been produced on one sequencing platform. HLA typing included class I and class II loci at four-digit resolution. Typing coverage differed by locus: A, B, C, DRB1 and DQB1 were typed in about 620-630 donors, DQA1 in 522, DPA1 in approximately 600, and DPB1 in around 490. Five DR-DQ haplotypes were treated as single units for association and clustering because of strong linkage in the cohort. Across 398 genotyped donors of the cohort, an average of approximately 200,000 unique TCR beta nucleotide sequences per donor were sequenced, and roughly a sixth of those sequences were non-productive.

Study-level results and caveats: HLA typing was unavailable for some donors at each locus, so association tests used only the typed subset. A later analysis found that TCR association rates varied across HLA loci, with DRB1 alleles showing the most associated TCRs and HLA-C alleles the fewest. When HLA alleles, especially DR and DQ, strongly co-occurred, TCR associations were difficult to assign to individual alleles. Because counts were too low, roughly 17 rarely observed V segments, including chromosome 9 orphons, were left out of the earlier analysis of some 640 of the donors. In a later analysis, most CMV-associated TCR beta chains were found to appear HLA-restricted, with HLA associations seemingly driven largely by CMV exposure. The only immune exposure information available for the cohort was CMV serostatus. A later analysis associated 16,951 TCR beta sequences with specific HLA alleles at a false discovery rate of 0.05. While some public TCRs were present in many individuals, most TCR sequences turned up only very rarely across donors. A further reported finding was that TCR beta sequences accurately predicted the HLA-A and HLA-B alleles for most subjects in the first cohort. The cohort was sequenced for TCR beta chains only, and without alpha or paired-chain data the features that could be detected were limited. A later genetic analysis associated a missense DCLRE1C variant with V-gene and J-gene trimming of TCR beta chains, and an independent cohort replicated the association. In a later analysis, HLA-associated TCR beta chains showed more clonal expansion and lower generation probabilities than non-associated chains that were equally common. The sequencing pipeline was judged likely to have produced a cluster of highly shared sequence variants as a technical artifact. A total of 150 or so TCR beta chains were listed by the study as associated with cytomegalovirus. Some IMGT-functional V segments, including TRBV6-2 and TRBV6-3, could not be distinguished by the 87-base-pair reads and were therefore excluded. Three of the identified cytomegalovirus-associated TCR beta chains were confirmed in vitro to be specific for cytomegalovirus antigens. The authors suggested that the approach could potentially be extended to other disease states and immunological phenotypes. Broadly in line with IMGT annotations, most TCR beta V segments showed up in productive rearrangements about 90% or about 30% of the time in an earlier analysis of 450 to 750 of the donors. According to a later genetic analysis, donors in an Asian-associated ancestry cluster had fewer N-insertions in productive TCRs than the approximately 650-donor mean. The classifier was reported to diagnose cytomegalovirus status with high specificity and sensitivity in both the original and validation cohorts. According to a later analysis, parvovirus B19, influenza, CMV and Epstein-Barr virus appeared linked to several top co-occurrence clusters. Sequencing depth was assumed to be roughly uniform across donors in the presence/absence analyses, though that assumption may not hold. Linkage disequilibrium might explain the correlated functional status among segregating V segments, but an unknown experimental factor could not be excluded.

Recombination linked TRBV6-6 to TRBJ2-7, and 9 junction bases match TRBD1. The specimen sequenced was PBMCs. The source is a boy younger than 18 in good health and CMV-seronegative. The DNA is TGTGCCAGCAGACCTCGGACAGGGGCCGAGCAGTACTTC. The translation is CASRPRTGAEQYF.